This T cell receptor beta chain emerged from a study of cytomegalovirus exposure and HLA in healthy donors. Study-wide results and limits: Highly shared variants forming one cluster were likely a sequencing artifact. Follow-up analysis later connected one missense variant in DCLRE1C with trimming of TCR beta V- and J-genes.

This clone has a handful of counts. Its antigen is not known. CDR1 is SGHNT and CDR2 is YYREEE in the germline V gene (reference sequence). Trimming stripped 2 bases from V and 9 bases from J, with 27 bases between. The CDR3 totals 18 residues. The PCR made use of 60 Vbeta and 13 Jbeta primers. Method: immunoSEQ multiplex PCR; TCRdb's copy keeps in-frame clones and lacks some. There are about 200,000 clones in the sample; roughly 80% occur only once, and 6% to 8% lies in the top ten. The material sequenced was PBMCs. The V gene is TRBV5-4, the J gene TRBJ2-1, with D possibly matching TRBD1 (5 bases). The receptor was derived from a woman between 45 and 60 years old in good health and CMV-seropositive. The CDR3 loop is CASSLKAGSYLRISEQFF. In nucleotides, the CDR3 is TGTGCCAGCAGCTTAAAGGCAGGGTCATATCTACGTATAAGTGAGCAGTTCTTC.